The 4 T cell receptor beta chains below come from one sample, sequenced in a study of vaccination effects on CD4 cells after COVID-19. Libraries were prepared by immunoSEQ multiplex PCR; TCRdb keeps only in-frame clonotypes and omits some of them. This repertoire shows about 57,000 clones, 78% found once; its top ten account for 4.3%. Subsequent to a culture period of around eleven days, CD4+ T cells were isolated. It was two doses of either the BNT162b2 or mRNA-1273 vaccine that participants received. The antigens of these receptors remain unknown. This specimen was CD4+ T cells from PBMCs cultured without peptide, taken after COVID-19 vaccination. Every receptor here comes from a human donor who received a COVID-19 vaccine.

This rearrangement joins TRBV18 to TRBJ1-3, with 7 bases aligning to TRBD1. V lost 4 bases and J lost 7; bases outside the gene matches: 4. The length of the CDR3 is 13 residues. Germline CDR1 is KGHSH and CDR2 is LQKENI. The CDR3, as DNA: TGTGCCAGCTCACTGGGCAGGGGGAACACCATATATTTT. It is translated as CASSLGRGNTIYF.

V is TRBV3-1 (or the pseudogene TRBV3-2) and J is TRBJ1-1; a possible D gene is TRBD1 (5 bases). CDR3 length: 14 amino acids. Trimming cost V 7 bases and J 2 bases, with 14 bases left between them. Looked up from germline, CDR1 is LGHDT and CDR2 is YNNKEL (reference sequence). The CDR3 region is CASTPRVDNTEAFF. In DNA, the CDR3 is TGTGCCAGCACCCCCAGGGTTGATAACACTGAAGCTTTCTTT.

The J gene is TRBJ1-1, the V gene TRBV13; D may be TRBD1 (5 bases). This CDR3 is 17 amino acids long. V lost 4 bases and J 0 bases, leaving 18 bases between the germline ends. Looked up from germline, CDR1 is PRHDT and CDR2 is FYEKMQ (reference sequence). In nucleotides, the CDR3 is TGTGCCAGCAGCTCCTTGGGGGGGAGGAGTATGAACACTGAAGCTTTCTTT. The encoded protein is CASSSLGGRSMNTEAFF.

The chain employs TRBV5-5 and TRBJ1-2; D gene uncertain. The CDR3 has 12 residues. V was trimmed by 4 bases and J by 3 bases, leaving 7 bases between them. The V gene's germline CDR1 is SGHKS and CDR2 YYEKEE (reference sequence). CDR3 bases: TGTGCCAGCAGCCTCAAGGACTATGGCTACACCTTC. Translating it yields CASSLKDYGYTF.